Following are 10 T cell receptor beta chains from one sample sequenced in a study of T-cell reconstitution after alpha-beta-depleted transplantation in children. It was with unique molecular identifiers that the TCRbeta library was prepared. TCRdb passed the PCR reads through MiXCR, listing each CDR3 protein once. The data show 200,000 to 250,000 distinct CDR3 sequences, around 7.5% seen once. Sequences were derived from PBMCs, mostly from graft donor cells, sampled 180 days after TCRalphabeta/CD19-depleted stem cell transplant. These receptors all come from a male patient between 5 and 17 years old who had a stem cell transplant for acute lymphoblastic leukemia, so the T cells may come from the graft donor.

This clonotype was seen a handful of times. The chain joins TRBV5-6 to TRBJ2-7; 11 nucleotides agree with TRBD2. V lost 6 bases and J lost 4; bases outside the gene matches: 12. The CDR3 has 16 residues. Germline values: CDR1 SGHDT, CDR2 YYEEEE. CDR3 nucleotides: TGTGCCAGCAACTTAGCGGGGGGGACCTTTTCGTACGAGCAGTACTTC. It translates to CASNLAGGTFSYEQYF.

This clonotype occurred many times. As DNA, the CDR3 is TGCAGTGCTAGAGATCAGGCTATTAATGAAAAACTGTTTTTT. Its protein is CSARDQAINEKLFF. V gene TRBV20-1 combines with J gene TRBJ1-4; D unresolved. Germline V CDR1 and CDR2: DFQATT, SNEGSKA (reference sequence). Trimming stripped 0 bases from V and 4 bases from J, with 9 bases between. The CDR3 is made up of 14 amino acids.

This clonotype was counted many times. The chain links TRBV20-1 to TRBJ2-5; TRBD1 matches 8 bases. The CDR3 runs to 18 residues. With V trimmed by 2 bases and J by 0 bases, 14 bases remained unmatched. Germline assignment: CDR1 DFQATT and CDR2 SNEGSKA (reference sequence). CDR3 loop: CSARRSGGPKRDQETQYF. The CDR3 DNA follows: TGCAGTGCTAGAAGATCAGGGGGCCCAAAAAGGGACCAAGAGACCCAGTACTTC.

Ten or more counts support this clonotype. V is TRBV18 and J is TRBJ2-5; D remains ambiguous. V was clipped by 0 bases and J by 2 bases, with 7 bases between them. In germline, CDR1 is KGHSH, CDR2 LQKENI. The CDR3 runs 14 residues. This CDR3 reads CASSPPGRQETQYF. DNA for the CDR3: TGTGCCAGCTCACCACCAGGCAGACAAGAGACCCAGTACTTC. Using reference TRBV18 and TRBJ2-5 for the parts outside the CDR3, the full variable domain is NAGVMQNPRHLVRRRGQEARLRCSPMKGHSHVYWYRQLPEEGLKFMVYLQKENIIDESGMPKERFSAEFPKEGPSILRIQQVVRGDSAAYFCASSPPGRQETQYFGPGTRLLVL.

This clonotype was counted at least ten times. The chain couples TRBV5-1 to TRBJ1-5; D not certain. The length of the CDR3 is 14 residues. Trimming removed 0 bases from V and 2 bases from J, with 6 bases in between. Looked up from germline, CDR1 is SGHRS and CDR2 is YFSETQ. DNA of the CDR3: TGCGCCAGCAGCTTGGTGGGCGGCAATCAGCCCCAGCATTTT. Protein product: CASSLVGGNQPQHF.

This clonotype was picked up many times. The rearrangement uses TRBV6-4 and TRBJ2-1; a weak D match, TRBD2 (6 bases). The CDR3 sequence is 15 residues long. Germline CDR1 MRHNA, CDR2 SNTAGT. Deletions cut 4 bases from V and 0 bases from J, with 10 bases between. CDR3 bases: TGTGCCAGCAGTGCCGGGAGCAGCTCCTACAATGAGCAGTTCTTC. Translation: CASSAGSSSYNEQFF.

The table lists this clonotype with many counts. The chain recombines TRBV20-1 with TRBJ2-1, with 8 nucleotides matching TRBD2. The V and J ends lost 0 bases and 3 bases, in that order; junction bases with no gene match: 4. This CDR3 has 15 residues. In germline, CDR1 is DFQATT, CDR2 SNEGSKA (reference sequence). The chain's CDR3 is CSARDLSGGYNEQFF. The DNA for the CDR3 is TGCAGTGCTAGAGATCTAAGCGGGGGCTACAATGAGCAGTTCTTC.

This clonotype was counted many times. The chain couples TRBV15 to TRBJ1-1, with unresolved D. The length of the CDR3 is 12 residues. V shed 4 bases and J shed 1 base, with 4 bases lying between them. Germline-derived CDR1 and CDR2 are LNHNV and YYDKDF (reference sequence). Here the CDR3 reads CATSTPNTEAFF. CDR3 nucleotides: TGTGCCACCAGCACGCCGAACACTGAAGCTTTCTTT.

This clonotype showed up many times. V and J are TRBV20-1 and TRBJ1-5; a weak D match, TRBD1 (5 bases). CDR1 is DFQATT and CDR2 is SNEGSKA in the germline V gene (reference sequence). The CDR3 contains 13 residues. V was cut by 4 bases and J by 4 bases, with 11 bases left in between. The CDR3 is CSAKDMRNQPQHF. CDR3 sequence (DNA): TGCAGTGCTAAGGACATGAGGAATCAGCCCCAGCATTTT.

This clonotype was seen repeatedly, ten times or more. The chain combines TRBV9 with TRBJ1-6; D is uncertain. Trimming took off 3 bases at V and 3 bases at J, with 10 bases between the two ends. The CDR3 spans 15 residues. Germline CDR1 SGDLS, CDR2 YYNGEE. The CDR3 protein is CASSAYANYNSPLHF. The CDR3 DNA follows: TGTGCCAGCAGCGCCTATGCGAACTATAATTCACCCCTCCACTTT.